This T cell receptor beta chain was identified during a study of cytomegalovirus exposure and HLA in healthy donors. Whole-study context: From HLA-typed donors, an early data release held 70 million to 95 million unique TCRs.

Use of 60 Vbeta and 13 Jbeta primers characterized the PCR. TCRdb's table, derived via immunoSEQ multiplex PCR, lists solely in-frame clones and lacks some. The repertoire holds some 90,000 clones, with about 70% as singletons. Study-wide results and caveats: The investigators catalogued some 150 TCR beta chains as cytomegalovirus-associated. Among the most significant clusters, several appeared linked to common viral pathogens in a later analysis.

About this clone itself: Its antigen remains unidentified.

Germline V gene lookup returns CDR1 MGHRA and CDR2 YSYEKL. This CDR3 spans 16 amino acids. The V gene lost 0 bases and the J gene lost 3 bases, with 14 bases spanning the gap. This rearrangement joins TRBV4-1 to TRBJ1-1; D not resolved. The sequence came from a woman in her 70s in good health and CMV-seropositive. The specimen sequenced was PBMCs. CDR3 amino acids: CASSQEGLARDTEAFF. CDR3 DNA: TGCGCCAGCAGCCAAGAAGGGTTGGCGCGGGACACTGAAGCTTTCTTT.